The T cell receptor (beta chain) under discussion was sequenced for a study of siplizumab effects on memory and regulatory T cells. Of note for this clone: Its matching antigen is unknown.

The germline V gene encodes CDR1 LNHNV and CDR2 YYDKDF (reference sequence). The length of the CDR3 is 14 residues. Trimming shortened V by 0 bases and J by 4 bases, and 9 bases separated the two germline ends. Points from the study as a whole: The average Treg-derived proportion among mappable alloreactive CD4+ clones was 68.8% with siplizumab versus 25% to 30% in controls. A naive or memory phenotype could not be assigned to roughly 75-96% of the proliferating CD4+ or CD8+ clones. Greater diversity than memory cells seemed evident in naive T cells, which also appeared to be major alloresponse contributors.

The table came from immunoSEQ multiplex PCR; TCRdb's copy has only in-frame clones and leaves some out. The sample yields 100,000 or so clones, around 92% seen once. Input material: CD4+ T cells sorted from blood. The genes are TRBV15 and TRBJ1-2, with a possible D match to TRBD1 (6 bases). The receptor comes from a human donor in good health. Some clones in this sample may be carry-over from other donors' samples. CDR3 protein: CATSRDRGRYGYTF. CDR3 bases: TGTGCCACCAGCAGAGACAGGGGTCGCTATGGCTACACCTTC.